This TCR beta chain originates from a study of blood T cell repertoires in COVID-19. Background on the study: Italy, Spain and the United States were the sources of the convalescent and acute COVID-19 samples. Sample material is recorded as cDNA or gDNA derived from T cells, B-cell-depleted T cells, or PBMCs.

Authors' data handling: Amplifying reference gene primers gave estimates of nucleated cell counts. Assay: immunoSEQ multiplex PCR; the TCRdb copy retains only in-frame clones and omits some. The V and J calls and clone size were taken over from that table, and D and trimming were inferred from the DNA. The profile shows about 360,000 clones, approximately 86% of them singletons. This clone was seen a handful of times. Enrolment of Seattle patients took place during active infection, and they were followed longitudinally. The germline V gene encodes CDR1 MGHRA and CDR2 YSYEKL. CDR3 length equals 15 residues. Trimming cost V 3 bases and J 5 bases, with 11 bases left between them.

The receptor was derived from a woman aged 60-75 years with COVID-19, enrolled during active disease. The chain is built from TRBV4-1 and TRBJ1-6; D gene unclear. The sequenced material came from peripheral blood. The chain's CDR3 is CASSHRTRDNSPLHF. The DNA for the CDR3 is TGCGCCAGCAGCCACCGAACCCGAGATAATTCACCCCTCCACTTT.